These 23 T cell receptor beta chains were sequenced from one sample in a study of T cell repertoires in cytomegalovirus infection. TCRdb fed the reads into MiXCR, producing one record per CDR3 protein. The sample shows 130,000 or so distinct CDR3 sequences, 6.5% of them seen only once. The specimen was PBMCs. These receptors were obtained from a human donor in good health (CMV status not recorded). Some clones in this sample may be carry-over from other donors' samples.

A few counts support this clonotype. The rearrangement uses TRBV24-1 and TRBJ2-7, with D possibly called TRBD1 or TRBD2 (5 bases each). CDR3 size: 13 residues. Trimming took 4 bases from V and 4 from J, leaving 10 bases between them. Germline V gives CDR1 KGHDR, CDR2 SFDVKD. CDR3 residues: CATSDRGRYEQYF. In DNA form, the CDR3 reads TGTGCCACCAGTGACCGGGGCAGGTACGAGCAGTACTTC.

This clonotype was recorded at least ten times. The V and J genes are TRBV24-1 and TRBJ1-1; D not certain. The germline gives CDR1 KGHDR, CDR2 SFDVKD. CDR3 length: 13 amino acids. Trimming stripped 7 bases from V and 3 bases from J, with 11 bases between. The CDR3 nucleotides read TGTGCCACCAGGCGGACTGACTACACTGAAGCTTTCTTT. Its protein product is CATRRTDYTEAFF.

This clonotype was observed a few times. The rearrangement joins TRBV3-1 to TRBJ2-3; tentative D call: TRBD2 (5 bases). Germline assignment: CDR1 LGHDT and CDR2 YNNKEL (reference sequence). The CDR3 totals 15 residues. V lost 4 bases and J lost 2, with 13 bases in between. The CDR3 sequence is CASSLRTHSTDTQYF. The CDR3 DNA is TGTGCCAGCAGCCTCCGGACTCACTCCACAGATACGCAGTATTTT.

This clonotype has ten or more counts. The chain links TRBV15 to TRBJ2-7, with D hard to call. The CDR3 is 14 amino acids. Per the germline V gene, CDR1 is LNHNV and CDR2 is YYDKDF (reference sequence). V lost 0 bases to trimming and J lost 3 bases, with 9 bases between them. The DNA of the CDR3 is TGTGCCACCAGCAGAGACAGGACCGACTACGAGCAGTACTTC. Translated, it gives CATSRDRTDYEQYF.

This clonotype came up many times. The chain combines TRBV7-9 with TRBJ2-3, with D perhaps matching TRBD2 (6 bases). The ends were cut back, 3 bases at V and 0 bases at J, with 10 bases in the middle. The V gene's germline CDR1 is SEHNR and CDR2 FQNEAQ (reference sequence). This CDR3 is 15 amino acids long. The CDR3 sequence: CASSFTRGSTDTQYF. CDR3 coding DNA: TGTGCCAGCAGCTTCACGCGGGGCAGCACAGATACGCAGTATTTT.

This clonotype appeared many times. This sequence joins TRBV7-2 and TRBJ2-3; 9 bases fit TRBD2. Germline-derived CDR1 and CDR2 are SGHTA and FQGNSA. Unmatched junction bases numbered 4, after V lost 0 bases and J lost 0 bases. The CDR3 has 17 amino acids. The CDR3 DNA reads TGTGCCAGCAGCTTAGCGTCTAGCGGGGCGAGCACAGATACGCAGTATTTT. It codes for CASSLASSGASTDTQYF.

This clonotype was counted ten times or more. V usage is TRBV7-8 and J usage is TRBJ2-1; no firm D call. From germline, CDR1 is SGHVS and CDR2 FQNEAQ. There are 15 residues in the CDR3. The V and J ends lost 2 bases and 7 bases respectively, with 15 bases between them. CDR3 loop: CASSLIKKIENEQFF. CDR3 DNA sequence: TGTGCCAGCAGCTTAATAAAGAAGATTGAAAATGAGCAGTTCTTC.

This clonotype was seen ten or more times. V is TRBV7-2 and J is TRBJ1-2; D remains unclear. Trimming removed 5 bases at V and 0 bases at J, with 4 bases between. This CDR3 comprises 12 residues. Germline CDR1 and CDR2: SGHTA and FQGNSA. CDR3 sequence (DNA): TGTGCCAGCAGCCATGCTAACTATGGCTACACCTTC. It codes for CASSHANYGYTF.

A few counts support this clonotype. The V gene is TRBV6-5, the J gene TRBJ2-6, with D maybe TRBD1 (6 bases). Trimming took 0 bases from V and 2 from J, leaving 14 bases between them. CDR1 MNHEY and CDR2 SVGAGI come from the germline V gene. The CDR3 runs 18 residues. The CDR3 DNA is TGTGCCAGCAGTTACTCGAGAGCAGGGGTACCTGGGGCCAACGTCCTGACTTTC. Its translation: CASSYSRAGVPGANVLTF.

At least ten counts were recorded for this clonotype. The genes are TRBV28 and TRBJ1-1; D gene ambiguous. The V and J ends lost 3 bases and 4 bases respectively, with 6 bases between them. In germline, CDR1 is MDHEN, CDR2 SYDVKM. The CDR3 totals 12 residues. CDR3 region: CASSFRPTEAFF. CDR3 sequence (DNA): TGTGCCAGCAGTTTTCGGCCCACTGAAGCTTTCTTT.

About this clonotype: One base away lies a much larger clone, so this may be a sequencing read error. The chain links TRBV29-1 to TRBJ2-2; D unresolved. The CDR3 sequence is 12 residues long. Germline CDR1 is SQVTM and CDR2 is ANQGSEA. Trimming pared 8 bases from V and 4 bases from J, leaving 11 bases between. Here the CDR3 DNA reads TGCAGCACCCTAATTGGCACCGGGGAGCTGTTTTTT. Residues: CSTLIGTGELFF.

A few counts support this clonotype. The chain combines TRBV20-1 with TRBJ2-7; the D gene is possibly TRBD2 (5 bases). V lost 6 bases and J lost 2, with 8 bases in between. CDR1 and CDR2 (germline): DFQATT, SNEGSKA (reference sequence). The CDR3 spans 11 residues. The CDR3 sequence is CSAGAAYEQYF. The DNA for the CDR3 is TGCAGTGCAGGAGCGGCCTACGAGCAGTACTTC.

This clonotype was recorded many times. This chain links TRBV20-1 with TRBJ2-3, with 15 bases fitting TRBD2. Germline V gene sequence: CDR1 DFQATT, CDR2 SNEGSKA (reference sequence). The length of the CDR3 is 15 residues. V was clipped by 6 bases and J by 6 bases; unmatched bases: 7. The DNA for the CDR3 is TGCAGTGCCCAAGGACTAGCGGGGGGGCTTGATACGCAGTATTTT. Protein product: CSAQGLAGGLDTQYF.

This clonotype was seen many times. A read error may account for a junction end that differs from germline. CDR3 sequence: CASNLDPATVFEQYF. For the CDR3, the DNA is TGTGCCAGCAACTTAGACCCCGCTACGGTATTCGAGCAGTACTTC. This rearrangement joins TRBV7-2 to TRBJ2-7; no firm D call. CDR1 is SGHTA and CDR2 is FQGNSA in the germline V gene. This CDR3 comprises 15 residues. The full variable domain, completed using reference TRBV7-2 and TRBJ2-7, is GAGVSQSPSNKVTEKGKDVELRCDPISGHTALYWYRQSLGQGLEFLIYFQGNSAPDKSGLPSDRFSAERTGGSVSTLTIQRTQQEDSAVYLCASNLDPATVFEQYFGPGTRLTVT.

V usage is TRBV28 and J usage is TRBJ2-3, with 8 bases fitting TRBD1. There are 15 residues in the CDR3. Germline assignment: CDR1 MDHEN and CDR2 SYDVKM. The junction had 5 bases not matched to a gene; V was cut back by 1 base and J by 5 bases. The DNA for the CDR3 is TGTGCCAGCAGTTTATCCGGGACAGGCGTAGATACGCAGTATTTT. This codes for CASSLSGTGVDTQYF.

Ten or more counts support this clonotype. The gene calls are TRBV19 and TRBJ1-2; perhaps TRBD1 as D (5 bases). Germline-derived CDR1 and CDR2 are LNHDA and SQIVND (reference sequence). V was pared by 4 bases and J by 7 bases, with 16 bases between. The length of the CDR3 is 14 residues. In DNA form, the CDR3 reads TGTGCCAGTAGTACAAGAACAGGCGCGGGTGGCTACACCTTC. Its translation is CASSTRTGAGGYTF.

This clonotype occurred a few times. This chain connects TRBV20-1 to TRBJ2-7, with D perhaps being TRBD1 or TRBD2 (5 bases each). Trimming removed 0 bases from V and 0 bases from J, with 12 bases in between. Germline assignment: CDR1 DFQATT and CDR2 SNEGSKA (reference sequence). The CDR3 consists of 15 residues. The CDR3 DNA follows: TGCAGTGCTAGAGATCCATGGGGGAGCTCCTACGAGCAGTACTTC. Its translation: CSARDPWGSSYEQYF.

The sample holds a few counts of this clonotype. The rearrangement joins TRBV29-1 to TRBJ2-3; D is undetermined. V was pared by 3 bases and J by 5 bases, with 3 bases between. CDR1 SQVTM and CDR2 ANQGSEA come from the germline V gene. The CDR3 covers 10 residues. CDR3 in amino acids: CSVDRDTQYF. CDR3 nucleotides: TGCAGCGTTGATAGAGATACGCAGTATTTT.

This clonotype occurred many times. The chain uses TRBV7-2 and TRBJ2-7; D may match TRBD1 or TRBD2 (6 bases each). The V gene lost 0 bases and the J gene lost 5 bases, with 14 bases spanning the gap. Germline V lookup: CDR1 SGHTA, CDR2 FQGNSA. The CDR3 runs 15 residues. The CDR3 is CASSLAGGPGDEQYF. Here the CDR3 DNA reads TGTGCCAGCAGCTTAGCCGGGGGCCCGGGGGACGAGCAGTACTTC.

This clonotype has only a few counts. V and J are TRBV5-1 and TRBJ2-7; TRBD2 aligns across 7 bases. Germline V CDR1 and CDR2: SGHRS, YFSETQ. The V segment lost 2 bases and the J segment 3 bases; nucleotides outside the gene matches: 8. The CDR3 loop spans 15 amino acids. This CDR3 reads CASSFGGGEYYEQYF. In DNA form, the CDR3 reads TGCGCCAGCAGCTTTGGCGGGGGAGAATACTACGAGCAGTACTTC. The full variable domain, in which reference TRBV5-1 and TRBJ2-7 provide the parts outside the CDR3, is KAGVTQTPRYLIKTRGQQVTLSCSPISGHRSVSWYQQTPGQGLQFLFEYFSETQRNKGNFPGRFSGRQFSNSRSEMNVSTLELGDSALYLCASSFGGGEYYEQYFGPGTRLTVT.

This clonotype was picked up many times. The genes are TRBV7-2 and TRBJ1-1, with D perhaps matching TRBD1 (6 bases). Trimming stripped 10 bases from V and 4 bases from J, with 16 bases between. The CDR3 length is 13 residues. Germline CDR1 SGHTA, CDR2 FQGNSA. The CDR3 sequence is CATGRGAGTEAFF. The DNA of the CDR3 is TGTGCCACGGGTAGGGGGGCGGGCACTGAAGCTTTCTTT.

This clonotype has at least ten counts. The chain combines TRBV7-9 with TRBJ1-1; D unclear. CDR1 is SEHNR, CDR2 FQNEAQ, per germline (reference sequence). Deletions cut 11 bases from V and 4 bases from J, with 11 bases between. The CDR3 is made up of 11 amino acids. DNA of the CDR3: TGTGCCGCAACGAGGGTCACTGAAGCTTTCTTT. Translated: CAATRVTEAFF.

This clonotype was picked up many times. V gene TRBV7-2 combines with J gene TRBJ1-4; a possible D gene is TRBD1 (6 bases). V shed 6 bases and J shed 5 bases, with 19 bases lying between them. Germline loops: CDR1 SGHTA, CDR2 FQGNSA. The length of the CDR3 is 16 residues. CDR3 region: CASRPRGGQINEKLFF. For the CDR3, the DNA is TGTGCCAGCAGGCCACGTGGGGGGCAGATCAATGAAAAACTGTTTTTT.